The next 30 T cell receptor beta chains were all read from a single sample in a study of identical twins. TCRdb fed the 5' RACE reads into MiXCR, producing one record per CDR3 protein. Among hundreds of thousands of distinct CDR3 sequences listed, 10% to 15% were seen once. The same data also contributed to another study, on yellow fever vaccine responses in identical twins.

The sequenced material came from PBMCs. The receptors originated from a woman between 18 and 30 years old in good health.

The table lists this clonotype with a few counts. The gene calls are TRBV20-1 and TRBJ1-2; 7 positions agree with TRBD1. Trimming cost V 1 base and J 3 bases; bases outside gene matches: 8. The CDR3 spans 15 residues. Germline V lookup: CDR1 DFQATT, CDR2 SNEGSKA (reference sequence). CDR3 bases: TGCAGTGCTAGAGGGTGGGGACAGTGGGACTATGGCTACACCTTC. Translating it yields CSARGWGQWDYGYTF.

This clonotype was counted a few times. The J gene is TRBJ2-2, the V gene TRBV10-2, with TRBD1 identical over 7 bases. V lost 2 bases, J lost 3 bases, and 6 bases stayed unmatched. This CDR3 contains 16 residues. Germline V gives CDR1 WSHSY, CDR2 SAAADI. CDR3 DNA: TGCGCCAGCAGTGAGGTCGACAGGGCCGACACCGGGGAGCTGTTTTTT. Protein sequence: CASSEVDRADTGELFF.

The rearrangement links TRBV3-1 to TRBJ2-4; no reliable D call. This CDR3 contains 14 residues. CDR1 and CDR2 from the germline V gene are LGHDT and YNNKEL (reference sequence). Trimming stripped 4 bases from V and 0 bases from J, with 7 bases between. CDR3 nucleotides: TGTGCCAGCAGCCTCGGCGCAGCCAAAAACATTCAGTACTTC. Its translation: CASSLGAAKNIQYF. The full variable domain, in which reference TRBV3-1 and TRBJ2-4 provide the parts outside the CDR3, is DTAVSQTPKYLVTQMGNDKSIKCEQNLGHDTMYWYKQDSKKFLKIMFSYNNKELIINETVPNRFSPKSPDKAHLNLHINSLELGDSAVYFCASSLGAAKNIQYFGAGTRLSVL.

This clonotype was recorded a few times. This chain joins TRBV6-1 and TRBJ2-3; D possibly corresponds to TRBD1 (6 bases). This CDR3 spans 14 amino acids. Germline CDR1 is MNHNS and CDR2 is SASEGT. V lost 3 bases and J 2 bases, leaving 9 bases between the germline ends. The chain's CDR3 is CASSETGSTDTQYF. The CDR3, as DNA: TGTGCCAGCAGTGAGACAGGCTCCACAGATACGCAGTATTTT.

This clonotype has a count of ten or more. V and J are TRBV6-2 or TRBV6-3 and TRBJ2-5, with a tentative D call TRBD2 (5 bases). Germline V lookup: CDR1 MNHEY, CDR2 SVGEGT. V dropped 6 bases and J dropped 4 bases, with 18 bases sitting between them. CDR3 length: 15 residues. The CDR3 here is CASRATERESETQYF. For the CDR3, the DNA is TGTGCCAGCAGGGCCACCGAAAGGGAGTCAGAGACCCAGTACTTC.

The rearrangement links TRBV2 to TRBJ1-6; a weak D match, TRBD1 (5 bases). With 8 bases removed from V and 10 bases from J, the gap between germline ends came to 18 bases. Germline-derived CDR1 and CDR2 are SNHLY and FYNNEI. The CDR3 consists of 14 residues. The CDR3 here is CASPGTDPASPLHF. The CDR3 DNA reads TGTGCCAGCCCCGGGACGGATCCAGCATCACCCCTCCACTTT.

This clonotype was picked up a small number of times. CDR3 amino acids: CATSDRIPGHQNYGYTF. The CDR3 bases are TGTGCCACCAGTGATCGGATTCCGGGACACCAAAACTATGGCTACACCTTC. This chain links TRBV24-1 with TRBJ1-2, with D perhaps matching TRBD1 (6 bases). With 3 bases removed from V and 2 bases from J, the gap between germline ends came to 18 bases. Germline V gives CDR1 KGHDR, CDR2 SFDVKD. This CDR3 comprises 17 residues.

There are a few counts of this clonotype. A read error may produce the germline difference seen at one junction end. The genes are TRBV20-1 and TRBJ2-7; TRBD1 might be the D (6 bases). The CDR3 has 13 amino acids. Germline V gene data show CDR1 as DFQATT and CDR2 as SNEGSKA (reference sequence). The CDR3 DNA reads TGCAGTGCGAGAGGGGACACTTCCTACGAGCAGTACTTC. As protein: CSARGDTSYEQYF.

This clonotype has a count of ten or more. V is TRBV5-8 and J is TRBJ2-5; 10 bases match TRBD1. Per the germline V gene, CDR1 is SGHTS and CDR2 is YDEGEE. The CDR3 contains 15 residues. J was trimmed by 3 bases and V by 3 bases; bases with no gene match: 5. The CDR3 DNA sequence: TGTGCCAGCAGCTCTGGACAGGGGGGTGAAGAGACCCAGTACTTC. This codes for CASSSGQGGEETQYF.

There are a few counts of this clonotype. The gene calls are TRBV7-9 and TRBJ2-7; D is undetermined. V was cut by 5 bases and J by 4 bases, with 12 bases left in between. CDR3 size: 13 residues. Germline assignment: CDR1 SEHNR and CDR2 FQNEAQ (reference sequence). CDR3: CASSILDRYEQYF. CDR3 bases: TGTGCCAGCAGCATTCTTGACCGATACGAGCAGTACTTC.

Note on this clonotype: A read error may account for a junction end that differs from germline. V and J are TRBV7-2 and TRBJ2-1; perhaps D is TRBD1 or TRBD2 (6 bases each). The germline V gene encodes CDR1 SGHTA and CDR2 FQGNSA. The CDR3 loop spans 12 amino acids. The CDR3: CDSSLGGGEQFF. CDR3 sequence (DNA): TGTGACAGCAGCCTTGGAGGGGGGGAGCAGTTCTTC. Drawing the rest from reference TRBV7-2 and TRBJ2-1, the complete variable domain is GAGVSQSPSNKVTEKGKDVELRCDPISGHTALYWYRQSLGQGLEFLIYFQGNSAPDKSGLPSDRFSAERTGGSVSTLTIQRTQQEDSAVYLCDSSLGGGEQFFGPGTRLTVL.

This clonotype has a count of ten or more. The rearrangement uses TRBV9 and TRBJ2-2; D unresolved. There are 12 residues in the CDR3. Between the trimmed V and J ends, which lost 4 bases and 6 bases, there was a span of 7 bases. Per the germline V gene, CDR1 is SGDLS and CDR2 is YYNGEE. The CDR3 loop reads CASSPYPGELFF. Here the CDR3 DNA reads TGTGCCAGCAGCCCATACCCCGGGGAGCTGTTTTTT.

This clonotype has only a few counts. The V gene is TRBV28, the J gene TRBJ2-7, with D possibly being TRBD1 (5 bases). Between the trimmed V and J ends, which lost 6 bases and 6 bases, there was a span of 18 bases. The CDR3 contains 14 residues. Germline CDR1 is MDHEN and CDR2 is SYDVKM. The CDR3 coding sequence is TGTGCCAGCAGGATGGACACCCCTTGGGCCGAGCAGTACTTC. Amino acids: CASRMDTPWAEQYF. Full variable domain (remainder filled in from reference TRBV28 and TRBJ2-7): DVKVTQSSRYLVKRTGEKVFLECVQDMDHENMFWYRQDPGLGLRLIYFSYDVKMKEKGDIPEGYSVSREKKERFSLILESASTNQTSMYLCASRMDTPWAEQYFGPGTRLTVT.

This clonotype was found a few times. V usage is TRBV2 and J usage is TRBJ2-7; tentative D call: TRBD2 (5 bases). Between the trimmed V and J ends, which lost 2 bases and 7 bases, there was a span of 12 bases. CDR1 is SNHLY and CDR2 is FYNNEI in the germline V gene. The CDR3 runs to 13 residues. The CDR3 nucleotides read TGTGCCAGCAGTGAAAGAGGACCGGGAGAGCAGTACGTC. As protein: CASSERGPGEQYV.

The chain joins TRBV2 to TRBJ1-5; the D is unclear. Per the germline V gene, CDR1 is SNHLY and CDR2 is FYNNEI. With 10 bases removed from V and 0 bases from J, the gap between germline ends came to 10 bases. The CDR3 covers 13 residues. The CDR3 protein is CATTDYSNQPQHF. The CDR3, as DNA: TGTGCCACCACAGACTATAGCAATCAGCCCCAGCATTTT.

This clonotype was observed at least ten times. V usage is TRBV29-1 and J usage is TRBJ2-3; D not resolved. Germline CDR1 SQVTM, CDR2 ANQGSEA. V lost 2 bases to trimming and J lost 2 bases, with 2 bases between them. This CDR3 spans 11 amino acids. In DNA form, the CDR3 reads TGCAGCGTTGAAAACACAGATACGCAGTATTTT. This gives the protein CSVENTDTQYF.

This clonotype showed up just a few times. The chain employs TRBV15 and TRBJ2-3; TRBD2 agrees at 14 bases. The germline V gene encodes CDR1 LNHNV and CDR2 YYDKDF (reference sequence). This CDR3 has 19 residues. V shed 4 bases, J shed 0 bases, and the junction held 9 bases outside the gene matches. As DNA, the CDR3 is TGTGCCACCAGCACCCTCCGGACTAGCGGGGGGACTAGCACAGATACGCAGTATTTT. This sequence encodes CATSTLRTSGGTSTDTQYF.

This clonotype was found a few times. The V gene is TRBV4-2, the J gene TRBJ2-7, with TRBD2 matching over 7 bases. The germline CDR1 and CDR2 sequences are LGHNA and YNFKEQ. Trimming took 1 base from V and 2 from J; bases not matched to a gene: 8. This CDR3 has 16 amino acids. This CDR3 reads CASSQGSLAVTYEQYF. DNA of the CDR3: TGTGCCAGCAGCCAAGGTTCCCTAGCGGTGACCTACGAGCAGTACTTC.

This clonotype was picked up one time. The rearrangement uses TRBV11-2 and TRBJ2-4; 9 bases map to TRBD1. V dropped 5 bases and J dropped 11; count of bases not matched to a gene: 4. Germline V gives CDR1 SGHAT, CDR2 FQNNGV. CDR3 length: 12 residues. In DNA, the CDR3 is TGTGCCAGCAGCAAAGACAGGGGGGTTCAGTACTTC. It translates to CASSKDRGVQYF. The entire variable domain, with the rest obtained from reference TRBV11-2 and TRBJ2-4, is as follows: EAGVAQSPRYKIIEKRQSVAFWCNPISGHATLYWYQQILGQGPKLLIQFQNNGVVDDSQLPKDRFSAERLKGVDSTLKIQPAKLEDSAVYLCASSKDRGVQYFGAGTRLSVL.

This clonotype was counted at least ten times. This chain links TRBV12-3 or TRBV12-4 with TRBJ1-1, with D hard to call. This CDR3 is built from 13 residues. The ends were cut back, 5 bases at V and 0 bases at J, with 7 bases in the middle. CDR3 residues: CASSRRLNTEAFF. The CDR3 DNA reads as TGTGCCAGCAGTCGCAGGTTGAACACTGAAGCTTTCTTT.

V is TRBV2 and J is TRBJ2-7, with D unresolved. V dropped 3 bases and J dropped 2 bases, with 14 bases sitting between them. Germline loops: CDR1 SNHLY, CDR2 FYNNEI. The CDR3 totals 15 residues. The chain's CDR3 is CASSESGLGPYEQYF. The CDR3, as DNA: TGTGCCAGCAGTGAGTCTGGGTTAGGCCCCTACGAGCAGTACTTC.

This clonotype was seen repeatedly, ten times or more. V is TRBV3-1 and J is TRBJ1-2; no reliable D call. The germline V gene encodes CDR1 LGHDT and CDR2 YNNKEL (reference sequence). V lost 1 base and J lost 3, with 9 bases in between. This CDR3 spans 14 amino acids. The CDR3 DNA reads as TGTGCCAGCAGCCAAGGCCCGAAGGACTATGGCTACACCTTC. It yields the protein CASSQGPKDYGYTF. Full variable domain (missing parts from reference TRBV3-1 and TRBJ1-2): DTAVSQTPKYLVTQMGNDKSIKCEQNLGHDTMYWYKQDSKKFLKIMFSYNNKELIINETVPNRFSPKSPDKAHLNLHINSLELGDSAVYFCASSQGPKDYGYTFGSGTRLTVV.

This clonotype has a count of ten or more. V usage is TRBV20-1 and J usage is TRBJ2-4; D ambiguous. V shed 3 bases and J shed 8 bases, with 14 bases lying between them. Germline V gene data show CDR1 as DFQATT and CDR2 as SNEGSKA (reference sequence). The CDR3 runs to 13 residues. CDR3 residues: CSASKGPSDIQYF. The CDR3 region has the DNA TGCAGTGCTAGCAAAGGCCCATCCGACATTCAGTACTTC.

In nucleotides, the CDR3 is TGTGCCAGCTCAACCGGAGGTAGCGGTAGCACAGATACGCAGTATTTT. Translated: CASSTGGSGSTDTQYF. The rearrangement links TRBV18 to TRBJ2-3; D might be TRBD2 (6 bases). V gave up 5 bases and J gave up 0 bases, with 15 bases separating them. Per the germline V gene, CDR1 is KGHSH and CDR2 is LQKENI. This CDR3 spans 16 amino acids.

This clonotype was counted between two and nine times. V is TRBV12-3 or TRBV12-4 and J is TRBJ1-5, with TRBD1 identical over 8 bases. The CDR3 has 14 residues. V trimming: 5 bases; J trimming: 7 bases; junction bases outside the gene matches: 7. The DNA for the CDR3 is TGTGCCAGCAGTAATTACGACAGGGGACAGCCCCAGCATTTT. Protein product: CASSNYDRGQPQHF.

This clonotype was seen only a few times. The chain couples TRBV18 to TRBJ2-3; no definite D call. The CDR3 contains 15 residues. V lost 0 bases and J 1 base, leaving 8 bases between the germline ends. Germline V lookup: CDR1 KGHSH, CDR2 LQKENI. The CDR3 DNA sequence: TGTGCCAGCTCACCACCCGACCGTCGCACAGATACGCAGTATTTT. As protein: CASSPPDRRTDTQYF. Drawing the rest from reference TRBV18 and TRBJ2-3, the complete variable domain is NAGVMQNPRHLVRRRGQEARLRCSPMKGHSHVYWYRQLPEEGLKFMVYLQKENIIDESGMPKERFSAEFPKEGPSILRIQQVVRGDSAAYFCASSPPDRRTDTQYFGPGTRLTVL.

The gene calls are TRBV12-3 or TRBV12-4 and TRBJ1-2; D gene ambiguous. The CDR3 loop spans 13 amino acids. The ends were cut back, 3 bases at V and 4 bases at J, with 9 bases in the middle. The CDR3 loop is CASSFRLSYGYTF. Written as DNA, the CDR3 is TGTGCCAGCAGTTTTCGACTGTCCTATGGCTACACCTTC.

The table lists this clonotype with a few counts. The chain's CDR3 is CATAGQGVNEQFF. The CDR3, as DNA: TGTGCCACCGCGGGACAGGGGGTGAATGAGCAGTTCTTC. V is TRBV24-1 and J is TRBJ2-1, with TRBD1 identical over 11 bases. There are 13 residues in the CDR3. CDR1 is KGHDR and CDR2 is SFDVKD in the germline V gene. The trim removed 9 bases at V and 7 bases at J, leaving 4 bases unmatched.

The chain joins TRBV3-1 to TRBJ2-1; 7 bases match TRBD1. V was clipped by 5 bases and J by 2 bases; unmatched bases: 6. The CDR3 runs 15 residues. The V gene's germline CDR1 is LGHDT and CDR2 YNNKEL (reference sequence). CDR3: CASSMADRTYNEQFF. CDR3 sequence (DNA): TGTGCCAGCAGCATGGCGGACAGGACCTACAATGAGCAGTTCTTC.

This clonotype was observed a few times. The rearrangement links TRBV4-1 to TRBJ2-2, with 8 bases fitting TRBD2. Looked up from germline, CDR1 is MGHRA and CDR2 is YSYEKL. The CDR3 contains 18 residues. V trimming: 0 bases; J trimming: 5 bases; junction bases outside the gene matches: 11. CDR3 sequence: CASSQDKAGAPRTGELFF. CDR3 DNA: TGCGCCAGCAGCCAAGATAAAGCGGGGGCCCCGAGGACCGGGGAGCTGTTTTTT.